The 14 T cell receptor beta chains given below trace back to one sample, sequenced in a study of PD-L1 blockade in urothelial cancer (dated by TCRdb to the late 2010s). The method was the immunoSEQ multiplex PCR assay. This immuneACCESS table, as held by TCRdb, lists in-frame sequences with V and J called but not all clones. Of the missing ones, under half trace to an unresolved V gene in checked studies; the others have no known cause. The sample yields 20,000 to 25,000 clones; roughly 85% were counted once. The ten largest clonotypes hold approximately 1.5% of the sample. The time point label here, explained by the study, means: peripheral blood 6 weeks after treatment start. The input for sequencing was PBMCs, taken around atezolizumab (anti-PD-L1) treatment. All receptors derive from a man in his 70s with urothelial cancer.

The gene calls are TRBV5-4 and TRBJ1-1, with a weak D call TRBD1 (5 bases). The V gene lost 5 bases and the J gene lost 11 bases, with 19 bases spanning the gap. This CDR3 is built from 13 residues. Germline V gene lookup returns CDR1 SGHNT and CDR2 YYREEE (reference sequence). Here the CDR3 DNA reads TGTGCCAGCAGTAGACAGCCCTCCGCGGATGCTTTCTTT. It yields the protein CASSRQPSADAFF.

The chain is built from TRBV6-1 and TRBJ2-7; 8 nucleotides align to TRBD2. The CDR3 runs to 13 residues. Unmatched junction bases numbered 8, after V lost 7 bases and J lost 6 bases. CDR1 MNHNS and CDR2 SASEGT come from the germline V gene. CDR3 amino acids: CASMSGSNLEQYF. The CDR3 DNA reads as TGTGCCAGCATGAGCGGGAGTAACCTCGAGCAGTACTTC.

V is TRBV5-1 and J is TRBJ1-5, with D perhaps matching TRBD1 (5 bases). The CDR3 loop spans 15 amino acids. Germline-derived CDR1 and CDR2 are SGHRS and YFSETQ. The V gene lost 0 bases and the J gene lost 7 bases, with 14 bases spanning the gap. CDR3 residues: CASSLEWGSGQPQHF. CDR3 nucleotide sequence: TGCGCCAGCAGCTTGGAGTGGGGCTCAGGGCAGCCCCAGCATTTT.

The CDR3 coding sequence is TGTGCCAGTAGTATGCAGGGGGCATCTCTTGGTTATGGCTACACCTTC. This gives the protein CASSMQGASLGYGYTF. V gene TRBV19 combines with J gene TRBJ1-2; TRBD1 aligns across 8 bases. CDR1 is LNHDA and CDR2 is SQIVND in the germline V gene (reference sequence). The CDR3 covers 16 residues. V was clipped by 3 bases and J by 5 bases; unmatched bases: 11.

The chain employs TRBV7-2 and TRBJ2-5, with 8 bases identical to TRBD1. V lost 5 bases and J lost 5; bases outside the gene matches: 10. Looked up from germline, CDR1 is SGHTA and CDR2 is FQGNSA. The CDR3 runs 15 residues. CDR3 residues: CASSPRQGLVETQYF. Here the CDR3 DNA reads TGTGCCAGCAGCCCCCGACAGGGGTTGGTCGAGACCCAGTACTTC.

This CDR3 is CASSLRAGGTYEQYF. The CDR3 nucleotides read TGTGCCAGCAGCTTGCGGGCAGGGGGAACCTACGAGCAGTACTTC. This chain joins TRBV5-4 and TRBJ2-7, with TRBD1 matching over 7 bases. Germline CDR1 and CDR2: SGHNT and YYREEE (reference sequence). The ends lost 1 base at V and 2 bases at J; junction bases unmatched: 6. This CDR3 spans 15 amino acids.

The rearrangement links TRBV19 to TRBJ2-7; 10 bases agree with TRBD1. This CDR3 spans 15 amino acids. Germline V lookup: CDR1 LNHDA, CDR2 SQIVND (reference sequence). J was trimmed by 5 bases and V by 5 bases; bases with no gene match: 9. This CDR3 reads CASSLILGQGNEQYF. CDR3 sequence (DNA): TGTGCCAGTAGTTTGATACTGGGACAGGGGAACGAGCAGTACTTC.

The rearrangement joins TRBV6-5 to TRBJ2-1, with D unresolved. There are 15 residues in the CDR3. Germline CDR1 MNHEY, CDR2 SVGAGI. V was trimmed by 0 bases and J by 7 bases, leaving 13 bases between them. The CDR3 DNA follows: TGTGCCAGCAGTTACTCCGCTAACCGAGGTAATGAGCAGTTCTTC. Its protein product is CASSYSANRGNEQFF.

The genes are TRBV21-1 and TRBJ1-2; whether TRBD1, the table's D call, matches the DNA was not checked. TRBV21-1 is a pseudogene. There are 19 residues in the CDR3. This chain's CDR3 is CASSKGWARTCDVGYGYTF. DNA of the CDR3: TGTGCCAGCAGCAAAGGATGGGCCCGAACTTGCGACGTAGGCTATGGCTACACCTTC.

The gene calls are TRBV19 and TRBJ2-7; TRBD1 matches 8 bases. Germline CDR1 is LNHDA and CDR2 is SQIVND (reference sequence). The CDR3 runs 15 residues. Unmatched junction bases numbered 5, after V lost 1 base and J lost 3 bases. In DNA form, the CDR3 reads TGTGCCAGTAGTATAGTCGGGACAGGTAACTACGAGCAGTACTTC. It encodes CASSIVGTGNYEQYF.

The rearrangement joins TRBV18 to TRBJ2-3; 8 nucleotides match TRBD1. Germline trimming cut 5 bases from V and 1 base from J; bases unmatched to any gene: 2. Germline CDR1 KGHSH, CDR2 LQKENI. The CDR3 consists of 14 residues. CDR3 in amino acids: CASSSTGGTDTQYF. The DNA for the CDR3 is TGTGCCAGCTCATCGACAGGGGGCACAGATACGCAGTATTTT.

The genes are TRBV29-1 and TRBJ2-1, with D possibly being TRBD2 (6 bases). Germline V lookup: CDR1 SQVTM, CDR2 ANQGSEA. The CDR3 has 13 residues. V was shortened by 6 bases and J by 0 bases, with 9 bases between the two germline ends. CDR3 residues: CSVPGSSYNEQFF. Written as DNA, the CDR3 is TGCAGCGTCCCCGGGAGCTCCTACAATGAGCAGTTCTTC.

The chain couples TRBV27 to TRBJ2-5, with D maybe TRBD1 (7 bases). Germline-derived CDR1 and CDR2 are MNHEY and SMNVEV (reference sequence). The V end was cut by 3 bases, the J end by 1 base, with 12 bases between. The CDR3 has 15 amino acids. CDR3 residues: CASSFGGQFQETQYF. The CDR3 bases are TGTGCCAGCAGTTTCGGGGGACAGTTCCAAGAGACCCAGTACTTC.

CDR3 residues: CASSLRTGFGGYTF. The DNA of the CDR3 is TGTGCCAGCAGCTTAAGAACGGGGTTCGGTGGCTACACCTTC. The rearrangement links TRBV11-3 to TRBJ1-2; D is uncertain. Germline V CDR1 and CDR2: SGHNT, YENEEA. Trimming removed 2 bases at V and 7 bases at J, with 14 bases between. The CDR3 loop spans 14 amino acids.